The clone carrying this T cell receptor (beta chain) has a handful of counts. This CDR3 spans 17 amino acids. Unmatched junction bases numbered 4, after V lost 1 base and J lost 1 base. CDR1 SGHAT and CDR2 FQNNGV come from the germline V gene. The data originate from a study of blood T cell repertoires in COVID-19. Study-level background: Acute and convalescent COVID-19 specimens originated in the United States, Italy and Spain. The cDNA or gDNA used as material had been derived from T cells, B-cell-depleted T cells, or PBMCs.

In the original analysis: Amplified reference gene primers provided the basis for estimating nucleated cell counts. Clones were read by immunoSEQ multiplex PCR, and TCRdb kept only the in-frame ones, dropping some. That table gives V, J and clone size, and the DNA gave D and trimming. The top ten clones hold approximately 10% of a sample with over 70,000 clones, 88% of them seen once. The V and J genes are TRBV11-2 and TRBJ2-5, with 12 bases aligning to TRBD2. The clonotype originates from an elderly man with acute or convalescent COVID-19. Sequenced sample: peripheral blood. CDR3 DNA sequence: TGTGCCAGCAGCTTAGGGCGGACTAGCGGGGCCCAAGAGACCCAGTACTTC. The encoded protein is CASSLGRTSGAQETQYF.